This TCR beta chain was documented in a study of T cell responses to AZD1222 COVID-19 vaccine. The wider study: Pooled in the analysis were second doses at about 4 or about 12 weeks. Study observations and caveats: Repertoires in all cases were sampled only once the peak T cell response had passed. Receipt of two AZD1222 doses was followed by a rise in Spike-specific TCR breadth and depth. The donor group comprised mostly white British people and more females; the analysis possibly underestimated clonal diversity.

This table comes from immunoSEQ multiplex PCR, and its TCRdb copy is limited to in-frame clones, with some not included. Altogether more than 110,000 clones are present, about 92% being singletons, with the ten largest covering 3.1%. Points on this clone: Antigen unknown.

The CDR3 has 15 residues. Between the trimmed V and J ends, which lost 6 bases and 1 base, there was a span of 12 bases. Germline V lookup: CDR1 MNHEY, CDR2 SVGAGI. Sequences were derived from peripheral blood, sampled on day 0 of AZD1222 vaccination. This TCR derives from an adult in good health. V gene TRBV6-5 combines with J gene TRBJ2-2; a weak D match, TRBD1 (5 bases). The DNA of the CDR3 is TGTGCCAGCAGACCCGACAGCGTGAACACCGGGGAGCTGTTTTTT. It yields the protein CASRPDSVNTGELFF.